This T cell receptor beta chain appears in the sequencing data of a study of technical replicates of blood from a handful of donors. Trimming shortened V by 4 bases and J by 7 bases, and 13 bases separated the two germline ends. CDR1 and CDR2 from the germline V gene are SQVTM and ANQGSEA. The CDR3 has 12 residues. Sequencing used immunoSEQ multiplex PCR; TCRdb keeps in-frame clones, though not all of them. The sample has about 70,000 clones; approximately 94% are singletons. The material sequenced was T cells isolated from PBMCs. This receptor was taken from a human donor in good health. The chain links TRBV29-1 to TRBJ1-1, with a possible D match to TRBD1 (5 bases). The CDR3 region is CSVVSQGNEAFF. In DNA form, the CDR3 reads TGCAGCGTTGTAAGTCAGGGTAATGAAGCTTTCTTT.